The clone carrying this TCR beta chain was counted once. The data are from a study of CD8 T cells in Susac syndrome. Germline V lookup: CDR1 SQVTM, CDR2 ANQGSEA. Trimming took 7 bases from V and 3 from J, leaving 12 bases between them. The CDR3 extends over 13 amino acids. Sequencing of TCR beta covered CD8+ and CD4+ T cells obtained from blood. The RNA input was 0.5 to 1 ug, and it was reverse transcribed with random hexamers. By means of immunoSEQ multiplex PCR, TCR beta CDR3 spanning 54 Vbeta and 13 Jbeta underwent amplification. TCRdb fed the immunoSEQ multiplex PCR reads into MiXCR, producing one record per CDR3 protein. The data contain more than 65,000 distinct CDR3 sequences, roughly 94% of them singletons.

Sequencing was carried out using CD8+ T cells from PBMCs. The chain carries TRBV29-1 and TRBJ1-4; unclear D gene. The clonotype originates from a human donor with Susac syndrome. CDR3 nucleotides: TGCAGCGCCGAGTTGGGAGCTAATGAAAAACTGTTTTTT. Protein sequence: CSAELGANEKLFF. The full variable domain, with the rest looked up from reference TRBV29-1 and TRBJ1-4, is SAVISQKPSRDICQRGTSLTIQCQVDSQVTMMFWYRQQPGQSLTLIATANQGSEATYESGFVIDKFPISRPNLTFSTLTVSNMSPEDSSIYLCSAELGANEKLFFGSGTQLSVL.